What follows are 21 T cell receptor beta chains derived from one specimen sequenced in a study of blood T cell repertoires in COVID-19. TCRdb's table, derived via immunoSEQ multiplex PCR, lists solely in-frame clones and lacks some. This sample has fewer than 350,000 clones, with roughly 88% found just once. The specimen was peripheral blood. Receptors originate from a man between 18 and 35 years old with active or convalescent COVID-19.

The chain has TRBV7-9 and TRBJ1-2; D may be TRBD1 (6 bases). V gave up 6 bases and J gave up 5 bases, with 22 bases separating them. This CDR3 is built from 16 residues. Germline V gene data show CDR1 as SEHNR and CDR2 as FQNEAQ (reference sequence). CDR3 DNA: TGTGCCAGCAGACTCCCGGACAGACTTAATCTATATGGCTACACCTTC. Residues: CASRLPDRLNLYGYTF.

The chain links TRBV5-1 to TRBJ1-1; the match to TRBD1 covers 9 bases. The CDR3 is 15 amino acids. The V and J ends lost 0 bases and 4 bases, in that order; junction bases with no gene match: 4. The V gene's germline CDR1 is SGHRS and CDR2 YFSETQ. This CDR3 reads CASSLVGQGGTEAFF. The DNA for the CDR3 is TGCGCCAGCAGCTTGGTGGGACAGGGAGGCACTGAAGCTTTCTTT.

This sequence joins TRBV15 and TRBJ1-1, with D perhaps TRBD1 (5 bases). Germline CDR1 is LNHNV and CDR2 is YYDKDF (reference sequence). V lost 5 bases, J lost 8 bases, and 12 bases lay in between. The CDR3 is 12 residues long. CDR3 in amino acids: CATSSRRQEAFF. The CDR3, as DNA: TGTGCCACCAGCTCCCGAAGACAGGAAGCTTTCTTT.

V usage is TRBV7-9 and J usage is TRBJ1-3, with D perhaps matching TRBD1 (5 bases). Trimming cost V 3 bases and J 8 bases, with 11 bases left between them. The CDR3 loop spans 13 amino acids. Germline CDR1 SEHNR, CDR2 FQNEAQ (reference sequence). CDR3 amino acids: CASSFLGPDTIYF. For the CDR3, the DNA is TGTGCCAGCAGCTTCCTGGGGCCTGACACCATATATTTT.

J is TRBJ2-1 and V is TRBV7-8, with 11 bases lining up with TRBD2. With 2 bases clipped from V and 10 bases from J, the junction kept 10 bases outside the gene matches. The CDR3 runs 16 residues. Germline lookup yields CDR1 SGHVS and CDR2 FQNEAQ. DNA of the CDR3: TGTGCCAGCAGCTTACGGATAGCGGGGGGGCGGGAGGAGCAGTTCTTC. Amino acid sequence: CASSLRIAGGREEQFF.

This chain uses TRBV7-2 with TRBJ2-7; perhaps TRBD1 as D (6 bases). Germline assignment: CDR1 SGHTA and CDR2 FQGNSA. V was pared by 4 bases and J by 4 bases, with 14 bases between. The CDR3 runs 14 residues. Written as DNA, the CDR3 is TGTGCCAGCAGCTCAAACAGGGTATCGTACGAGCAGTACTTC. It translates to CASSSNRVSYEQYF.

The chain carries TRBV27 and TRBJ1-2; 10 bases agree with TRBD1. The CDR3 contains 12 residues. V lost 8 bases and J lost 6; bases outside the gene matches: 3. Germline CDR1 reads MNHEY; CDR2 reads SMNVEV (reference sequence). CDR3: CASGTGVNGYTF. CDR3 DNA: TGTGCCAGCGGGACAGGGGTTAATGGCTACACCTTC.

This clone turned up a few times. This CDR3 reads CASSVRQGNTGELFF. The DNA for the CDR3 is TGTGCCAGCAGCGTTCGACAGGGCAACACCGGGGAGCTGTTTTTT. This chain uses TRBV9 with TRBJ2-2; 7 positions agree with TRBD1. The CDR3 sequence is 15 residues long. CDR1 is SGDLS and CDR2 is YYNGEE in the germline V gene. Trimming at V came to 2 bases and at J to 2 bases, leaving 3 bases not matched to a gene.

The chain employs TRBV10-3 and TRBJ1-1; D is unclear. Trimming cost V 8 bases and J 1 base, with 11 bases left between them. The germline gives CDR1 ENHRY, CDR2 SYGVKD. This CDR3 is built from 13 residues. CDR3 sequence (DNA): TGTGCCATCGGAGGCCAGGCGAACACTGAAGCTTTCTTT. This encodes CAIGGQANTEAFF.

The chain has TRBV11-2 and TRBJ2-5; D is perhaps TRBD1 (5 bases). Trimming removed 1 base at V and 2 bases at J, with 11 bases between. CDR1 and CDR2 from the germline V gene are SGHAT and FQNNGV. The CDR3 contains 15 residues. CDR3 coding DNA: TGTGCCAGCAGCTTAGTCCCGAGACAGCAAGAGACCCAGTACTTC. Its translation is CASSLVPRQQETQYF.

This chain connects TRBV10-2 to TRBJ1-2, with 7 nucleotides matching TRBD1. Germline V CDR1 and CDR2: WSHSY, SAAADI. The CDR3 sequence is 19 residues long. After removal of 1 base from V and 2 bases from J, the junction contained 16 bases not matched to a gene. CDR3 DNA sequence: TGCGCCAGCAGTGAGTATGGTACGACACTGACAGGGAAGAACTATGGCTACACCTTC. This codes for CASSEYGTTLTGKNYGYTF.

V and J are TRBV28 and TRBJ1-5; 8 bases fit TRBD1. CDR1 and CDR2 (germline): MDHEN, SYDVKM. V dropped 10 bases and J dropped 2; count of bases not matched to a gene: 16. This CDR3 has 17 amino acids. The CDR3 sequence: CATAVRFQGAGNQPQHF. The DNA of the CDR3 is TGTGCCACGGCAGTGAGGTTTCAGGGGGCCGGCAATCAGCCCCAGCATTTT.

The rearrangement joins TRBV12-5 to TRBJ1-1, with TRBD1 identical over 8 bases. J gave up 1 base and V 6 bases, and 7 bases lay outside the gene matches. Per germline, CDR1 LGHNT and CDR2 FRNRAP. The CDR3 is 15 amino acids. The CDR3 here is CASGTLGTGNTEAFF. The CDR3 nucleotides are TGTGCTAGTGGGACCTTAGGGACAGGGAACACTGAAGCTTTCTTT. Together with reference TRBV12-5 and TRBJ1-1, the CDR3 gives the full variable domain: DARVTQTPRHKVTEMGQEVTMRCQPILGHNTVFWYRQTMMQGLELLAYFRNRAPLDDSGMPKDRFSAEMPDATLATLKIQPSEPRDSAVYFCASGTLGTGNTEAFFGQGTRLTVV.

The V and J genes are TRBV6-1 and TRBJ2-7, with D perhaps TRBD1 (5 bases). Germline CDR1 reads MNHNS; CDR2 reads SASEGT. The CDR3 extends over 14 amino acids. V lost 1 base and J 3 bases, leaving 10 bases between the germline ends. CDR3 in amino acids: CASSEESGHYEQYF. The CDR3 coding sequence is TGTGCCAGCAGTGAAGAAAGTGGACACTACGAGCAGTACTTC.

The V and J genes are TRBV6-6 and TRBJ1-3; the match to TRBD1 covers 12 bases. Looked up from germline, CDR1 is MNHNY and CDR2 is SVGAGI (reference sequence). CDR3 length: 16 residues. V lost 5 bases and J lost 4; bases outside the gene matches: 6. The CDR3 region has the DNA TGTGCCAGCAGTCATCCGGGACAGGGGGCAGGAAACACCATATATTTT. This translates into CASSHPGQGAGNTIYF.

The J gene is TRBJ1-1, the V gene TRBV5-8; D might be TRBD1 (5 bases). Germline lookup yields CDR1 SGHTS and CDR2 YDEGEE. Deletions cut 10 bases from V and 7 bases from J, with 14 bases between. CDR3 length equals 11 residues. The CDR3 is CAYRGGVEAFF. The CDR3 DNA is TGTGCCTATCGGGGGGGTGTTGAAGCTTTCTTT.

The chain uses TRBV5-8 and TRBJ2-1; D perhaps matches TRBD1 (6 bases). The V gene lost 4 bases and the J gene lost 4 bases, with 12 bases spanning the gap. Per germline, CDR1 SGHTS and CDR2 YDEGEE. This CDR3 region has 14 residues. In DNA form, the CDR3 reads TGTGCCAGCAGCCCCGGACAGACTTACAATGAGCAGTTCTTC. This gives the protein CASSPGQTYNEQFF.

This clone was detected only a few times. The chain carries TRBV7-2 and TRBJ2-2, with 10 bases matching TRBD2. This CDR3 is 14 amino acids long. Germline CDR1 is SGHTA and CDR2 is FQGNSA. V lost 3 bases to trimming and J lost 11 bases; unmatched junction nucleotides: 6. The DNA for the CDR3 is TGTGCCAGCAGCTTGGCTAGCGGGGGCCCAGAGCTGTTTTTT. Amino acids: CASSLASGGPELFF.

The chain has TRBV3-1 (or the pseudogene TRBV3-2) and TRBJ2-3; 13 bases fit TRBD2. CDR3 size: 17 residues. Germline loops: CDR1 LGHDT, CDR2 YNNKEL (reference sequence). Losses at the gene ends were 4 bases for V and 2 bases for J; bases not matched to a gene: 6. The DNA of the CDR3 is TGTGCCAGCAGCCCAAGACTAGCGGGGGGTTTCACAGATACGCAGTATTTT. Translation gives CASSPRLAGGFTDTQYF.

The genes are TRBV10-3 and TRBJ1-4; no definite D call. The germline gives CDR1 ENHRY, CDR2 SYGVKD. The CDR3 length is 15 residues. Trimming cost V 0 bases and J 8 bases, with 13 bases left between them. CDR3 bases: TGTGCCATCAGTGAGTCGCAGATCAGTAACGAAAAACTGTTTTTT. Amino acid sequence: CAISESQISNEKLFF.

V gene TRBV5-8 combines with J gene TRBJ2-3, with D possibly being TRBD2 (6 bases). The CDR3 consists of 12 residues. V shed 2 bases and J shed 6 bases, with 7 bases lying between them. Germline loops: CDR1 SGHTS, CDR2 YDEGEE. For the CDR3, the DNA is TGTGCCAGCAGCTTAGGGAGGGATACGCAGTATTTT. This encodes CASSLGRDTQYF.